The source of this T cell receptor (beta chain) is a study of T cells after yellow fever vaccination. Losses at the gene ends were 5 bases for V and 16 bases for J; bases not matched to a gene: 8. This CDR3 region has 14 residues. Per the germline V gene, CDR1 is SGHTA and CDR2 is FQGTGA. Concerning this clonotype: The antigen is unknown.

The study, taken as a whole, reports: Reappearance after the booster was observed for most primary-vaccination clones (roughly 97% CD4, over 70% CD8).

TCRdb ran MiXCR on the 5' RACE reads and lists one entry per CDR3 protein. Of 200,000 to 250,000 distinct CDR3 sequences detected, less than 3.5% appear once; the ten largest clones hold less than 3.5%. The receptor was derived from a man younger than 30 who received the YFV17D yellow fever vaccine. The rearrangement uses TRBV7-3 and TRBJ2-1; TRBD2 matches at 16 bases. Sequencing used CD4+ T cells sorted from PBMCs, obtained 10 days after the yellow fever booster vaccination. CDR3 nucleotide sequence: TGTGCCAGCAGCGCCCAGGGGACTAGCGGGGGGGTATTCTTC. It translates to CASSAQGTSGGVFF.